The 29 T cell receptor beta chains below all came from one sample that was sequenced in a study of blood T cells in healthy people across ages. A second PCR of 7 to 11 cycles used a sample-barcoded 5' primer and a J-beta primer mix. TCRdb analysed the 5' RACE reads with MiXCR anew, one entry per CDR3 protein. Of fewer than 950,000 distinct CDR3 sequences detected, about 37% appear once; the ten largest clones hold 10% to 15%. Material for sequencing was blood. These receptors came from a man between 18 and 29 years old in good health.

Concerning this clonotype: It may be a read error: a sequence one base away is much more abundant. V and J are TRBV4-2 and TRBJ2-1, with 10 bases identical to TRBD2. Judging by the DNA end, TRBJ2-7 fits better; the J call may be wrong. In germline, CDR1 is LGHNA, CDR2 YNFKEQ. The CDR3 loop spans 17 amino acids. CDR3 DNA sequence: TGTGCCAGCAGCCGAGATGCATCTAGCGGGGGAAACAATGAGCAGTACTTC. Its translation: CASSRDASSGGNNEQYF.

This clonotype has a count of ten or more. CDR3 amino acids: CASSPGTGWNEQFF. As DNA, the CDR3 is TGTGCCAGCAGTCCCGGGACAGGGTGGAATGAGCAGTTCTTC. This chain links TRBV6-1 with TRBJ2-1, with 9 bases matching TRBD1. The CDR3 length is 14 residues. Germline CDR1 is MNHNS and CDR2 is SASEGT. V lost 5 bases to trimming and J lost 7 bases; unmatched junction nucleotides: 6.

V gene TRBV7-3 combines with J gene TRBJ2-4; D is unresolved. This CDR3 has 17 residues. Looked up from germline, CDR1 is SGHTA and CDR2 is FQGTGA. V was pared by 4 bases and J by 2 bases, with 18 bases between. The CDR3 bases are TGTGCCAGCAGCTCTGGAGTTACCGATAGGACCAAAAACATTCAGTACTTC. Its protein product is CASSSGVTDRTKNIQYF. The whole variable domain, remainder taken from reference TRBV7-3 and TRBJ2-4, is GAGVSQTPSNKVTEKGKYVELRCDPISGHTALYWYRQSLGQGPEFLIYFQGTGAADDSGLPNDRFFAVRPEGSVSTLKIQRTERGDSAVYLCASSSGVTDRTKNIQYFGAGTRLSVL.

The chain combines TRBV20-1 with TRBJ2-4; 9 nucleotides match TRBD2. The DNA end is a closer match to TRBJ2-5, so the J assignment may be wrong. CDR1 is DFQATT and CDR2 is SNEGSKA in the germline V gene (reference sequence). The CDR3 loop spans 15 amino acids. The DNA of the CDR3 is TGCAGTGCCCAGAAGAGGGCTAGCGGGGAAGAGACCCAGTACTTC. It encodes CSAQKRASGEETQYF.

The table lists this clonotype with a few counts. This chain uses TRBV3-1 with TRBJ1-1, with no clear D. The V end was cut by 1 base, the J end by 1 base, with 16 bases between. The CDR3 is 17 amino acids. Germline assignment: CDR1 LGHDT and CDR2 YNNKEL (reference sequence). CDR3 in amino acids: CASSQVPLNTGNTEAFF. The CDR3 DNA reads TGTGCCAGCAGCCAAGTCCCTCTTAACACCGGGAACACTGAAGCTTTCTTT.

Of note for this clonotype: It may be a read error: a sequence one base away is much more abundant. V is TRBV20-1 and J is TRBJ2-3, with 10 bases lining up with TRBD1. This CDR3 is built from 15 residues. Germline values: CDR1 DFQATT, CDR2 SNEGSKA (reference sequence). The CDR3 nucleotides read TGCAGTACTAGAGCGGGACAGGGGATTACAGATACGCAGTATTTT. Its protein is CSTRAGQGITDTQYF.

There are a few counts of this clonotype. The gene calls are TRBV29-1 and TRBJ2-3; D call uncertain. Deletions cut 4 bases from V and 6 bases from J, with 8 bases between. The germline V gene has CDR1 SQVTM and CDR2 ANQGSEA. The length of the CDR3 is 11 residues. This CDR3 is CSVVFMDTQYF. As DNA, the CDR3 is TGCAGCGTTGTATTTATGGATACGCAGTATTTT.

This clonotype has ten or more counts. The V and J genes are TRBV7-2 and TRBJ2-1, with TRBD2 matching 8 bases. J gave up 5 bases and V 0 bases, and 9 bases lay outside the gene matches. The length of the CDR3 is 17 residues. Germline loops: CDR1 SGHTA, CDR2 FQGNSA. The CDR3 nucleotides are TGTGCCAGCAGCTTAGCGTCAGGAAGCGGGGGAAACAATGAGCAGTTCTTC. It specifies CASSLASGSGGNNEQFF.

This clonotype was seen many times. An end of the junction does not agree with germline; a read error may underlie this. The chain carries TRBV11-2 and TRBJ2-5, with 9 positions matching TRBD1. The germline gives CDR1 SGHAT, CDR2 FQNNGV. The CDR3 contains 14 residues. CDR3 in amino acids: CASSFDRGQETQYF. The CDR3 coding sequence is TGCGCCAGCAGTTTTGACAGGGGGCAAGAGACCCAGTACTTC. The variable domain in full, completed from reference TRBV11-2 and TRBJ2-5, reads EAGVAQSPRYKIIEKRQSVAFWCNPISGHATLYWYQQILGQGPKLLIQFQNNGVVDDSQLPKDRFSAERLKGVDSTLKIQPAKLEDSAVYLCASSFDRGQETQYFGPGTRLLVL.

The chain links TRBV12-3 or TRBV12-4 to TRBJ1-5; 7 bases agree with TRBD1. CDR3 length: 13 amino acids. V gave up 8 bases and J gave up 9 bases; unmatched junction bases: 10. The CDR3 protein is CASGWDSHSPQHF. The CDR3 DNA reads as TGTGCCAGCGGCTGGGACAGTCATTCGCCCCAGCATTTT.

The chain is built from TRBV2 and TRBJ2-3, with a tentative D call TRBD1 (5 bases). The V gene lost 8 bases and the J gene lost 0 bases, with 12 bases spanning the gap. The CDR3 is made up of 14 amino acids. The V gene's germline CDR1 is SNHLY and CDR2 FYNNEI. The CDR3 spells CASGARPSTDTQYF. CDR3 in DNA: TGTGCCAGCGGGGCCCGGCCTAGCACAGATACGCAGTATTTT.

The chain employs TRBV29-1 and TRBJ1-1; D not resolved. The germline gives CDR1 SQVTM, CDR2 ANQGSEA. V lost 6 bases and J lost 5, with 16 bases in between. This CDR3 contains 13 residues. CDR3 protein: CSVAPDGVTEAFF. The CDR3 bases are TGCAGCGTCGCTCCGGACGGGGTGACTGAAGCTTTCTTT.

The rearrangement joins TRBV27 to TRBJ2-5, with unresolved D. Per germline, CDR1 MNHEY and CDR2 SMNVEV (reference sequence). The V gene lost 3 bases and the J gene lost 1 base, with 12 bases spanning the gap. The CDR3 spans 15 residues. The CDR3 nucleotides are TGTGCCAGCAGTTTTGGGCGAGCATCCCAAGAGACCCAGTACTTC. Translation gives CASSFGRASQETQYF.

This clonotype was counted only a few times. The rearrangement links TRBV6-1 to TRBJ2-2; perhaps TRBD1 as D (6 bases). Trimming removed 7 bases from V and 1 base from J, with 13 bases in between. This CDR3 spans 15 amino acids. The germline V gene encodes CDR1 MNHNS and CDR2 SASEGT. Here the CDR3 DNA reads TGTGCCAGCACCACCCGGGGACAGAACACCGGGGAGCTGTTTTTT. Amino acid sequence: CASTTRGQNTGELFF.

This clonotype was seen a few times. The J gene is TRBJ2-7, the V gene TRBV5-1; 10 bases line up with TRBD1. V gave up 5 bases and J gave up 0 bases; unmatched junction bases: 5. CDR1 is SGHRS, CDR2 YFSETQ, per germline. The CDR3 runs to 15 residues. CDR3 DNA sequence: TGCGCCAGCAGTAGGACAGGGGGTACCTCCTACGAGCAGTACTTC. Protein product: CASSRTGGTSYEQYF.

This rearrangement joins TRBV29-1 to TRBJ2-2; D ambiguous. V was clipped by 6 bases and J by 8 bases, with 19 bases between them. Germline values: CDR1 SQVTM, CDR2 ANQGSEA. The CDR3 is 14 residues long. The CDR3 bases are TGCAGCGTAACCTCAACCGCATTTAGGGGGGAGCTGTTTTTT. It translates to CSVTSTAFRGELFF.

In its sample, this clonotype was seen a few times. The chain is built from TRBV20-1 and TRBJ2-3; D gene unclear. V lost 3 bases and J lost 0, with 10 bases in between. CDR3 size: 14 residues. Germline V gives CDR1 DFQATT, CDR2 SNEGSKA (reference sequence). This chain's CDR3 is CSASWVTSTDTQYF. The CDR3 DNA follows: TGCAGTGCTAGTTGGGTTACTAGCACAGATACGCAGTATTTT.

Here the CDR3 reads CASSPQGRSPLHF. Written as DNA, the CDR3 is TGTGCCAGCAGCCCACAGGGGCGCTCACCCCTCCACTTT. This chain uses TRBV28 with TRBJ1-6, with 7 bases fitting TRBD1. This CDR3 has 13 amino acids. CDR1 MDHEN and CDR2 SYDVKM come from the germline V gene. Trimming at V came to 6 bases and at J to 10 bases, leaving 6 bases not matched to a gene.

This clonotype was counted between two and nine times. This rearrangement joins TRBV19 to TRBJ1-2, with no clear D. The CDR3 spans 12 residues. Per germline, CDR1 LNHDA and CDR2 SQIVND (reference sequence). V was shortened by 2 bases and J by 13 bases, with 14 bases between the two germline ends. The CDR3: CASSIIAGAGTF. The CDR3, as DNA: TGTGCCAGTAGTATAATCGCCGGAGCTGGCACCTTC.

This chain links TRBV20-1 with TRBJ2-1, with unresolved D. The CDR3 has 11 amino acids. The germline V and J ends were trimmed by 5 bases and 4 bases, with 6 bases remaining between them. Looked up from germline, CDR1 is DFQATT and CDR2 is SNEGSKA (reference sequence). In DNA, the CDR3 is TGCAGTGCTGTCGGTTACAATGAGCAGTTCTTC. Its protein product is CSAVGYNEQFF.

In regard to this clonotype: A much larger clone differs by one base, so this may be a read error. The CDR3 reads CASSHVAGQSGYTF. CDR3 DNA: TGCGCCAGCAGCCACGTTGCCGGGCAGAGTGGCTACACCTTC. The gene calls are TRBV4-3 and TRBJ1-2; D ambiguous. V dropped 3 bases and J dropped 7 bases, with 15 bases sitting between them. The CDR3 contains 14 residues. CDR1 and CDR2 (germline): LGHNA, YSLEER.

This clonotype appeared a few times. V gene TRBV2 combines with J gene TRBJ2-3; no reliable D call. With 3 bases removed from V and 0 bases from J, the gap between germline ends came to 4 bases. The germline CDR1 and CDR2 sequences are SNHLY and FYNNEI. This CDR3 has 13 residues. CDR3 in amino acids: CASSDPSTDTQYF. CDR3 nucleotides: TGTGCCAGCAGTGACCCGAGCACAGATACGCAGTATTTT.

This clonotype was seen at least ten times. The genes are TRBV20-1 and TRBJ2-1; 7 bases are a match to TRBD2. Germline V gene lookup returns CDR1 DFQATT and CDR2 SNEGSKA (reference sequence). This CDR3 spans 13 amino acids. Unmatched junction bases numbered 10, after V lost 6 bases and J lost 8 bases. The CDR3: CSALLRTRDEQFF. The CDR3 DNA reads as TGCAGTGCCCTACTTAGGACTAGAGATGAGCAGTTCTTC.

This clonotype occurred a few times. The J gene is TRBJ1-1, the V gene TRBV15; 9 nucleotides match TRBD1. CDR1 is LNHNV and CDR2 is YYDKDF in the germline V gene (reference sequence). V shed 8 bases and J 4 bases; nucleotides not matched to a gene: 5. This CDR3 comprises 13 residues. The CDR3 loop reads CATRQGVGTEAFF. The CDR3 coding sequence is TGTGCCACCCGACAGGGGGTGGGCACTGAAGCTTTCTTT. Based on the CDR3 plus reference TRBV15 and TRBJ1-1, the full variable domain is DAMVIQNPRYQVTQFGKPVTLSCSQTLNHNVMYWYQQKSSQAPKLLFHYYDKDFNNEADTPDNFQSRRPNTSFCFLDIRSPGLGDTAMYLCATRQGVGTEAFFGQGTRLTVV.

The CDR3 region has the DNA TGCAGTGCTAGTGATTTGAGGGGTTCTAACTATGGCTACACCTTC. It translates to CSASDLRGSNYGYTF. The rearrangement uses TRBV20-1 and TRBJ1-2; a possible D gene is TRBD1 (5 bases). Germline lookup yields CDR1 DFQATT and CDR2 SNEGSKA (reference sequence). The CDR3 is made up of 15 amino acids. Trimming took 3 bases from V and 0 from J, leaving 14 bases between them.

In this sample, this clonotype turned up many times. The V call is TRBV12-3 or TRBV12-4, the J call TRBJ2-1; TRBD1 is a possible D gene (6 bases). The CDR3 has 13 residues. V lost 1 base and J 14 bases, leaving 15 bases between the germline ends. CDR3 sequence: CASSLGSTGTKFF. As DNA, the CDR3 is TGTGCCAGCAGTTTAGGAAGTACCGGGACAAAGTTCTTC.

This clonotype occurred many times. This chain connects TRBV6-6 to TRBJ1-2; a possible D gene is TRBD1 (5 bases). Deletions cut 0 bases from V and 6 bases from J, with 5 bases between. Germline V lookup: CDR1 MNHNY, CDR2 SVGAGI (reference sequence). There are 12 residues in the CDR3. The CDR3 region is CASSYSGDGYTF. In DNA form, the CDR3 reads TGTGCCAGCAGTTACTCGGGGGATGGCTACACCTTC.

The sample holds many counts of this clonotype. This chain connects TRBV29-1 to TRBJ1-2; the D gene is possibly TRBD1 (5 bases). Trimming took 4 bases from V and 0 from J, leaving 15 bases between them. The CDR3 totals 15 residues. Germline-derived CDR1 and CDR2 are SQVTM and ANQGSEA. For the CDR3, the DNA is TGCAGCGTTGGGGGGTCGGGGAGTACTAACTATGGCTACACCTTC. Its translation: CSVGGSGSTNYGYTF.

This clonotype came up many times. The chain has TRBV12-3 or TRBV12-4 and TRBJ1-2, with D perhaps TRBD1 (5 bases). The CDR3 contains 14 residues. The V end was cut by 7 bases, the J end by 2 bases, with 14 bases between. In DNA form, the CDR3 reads TGTGCCAGCACCCTATCCGGGACCAACTATGGCTACACCTTC. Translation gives CASTLSGTNYGYTF.